This TCR beta chain came from a study of blood T cell repertoires in COVID-19. Overall study: The origin of the acute and convalescent COVID-19 samples was the United States, Italy and Spain. PBMCs, B-cell-depleted T cells, or T cells provided the cDNA or gDNA that made up the material.

Participants were aged 18 to 89 years, lived in about 26 US areas, and enrolled virtually. Participants were placed into cohorts based on the clinical history they reported. Libraries were prepared by immunoSEQ multiplex PCR; TCRdb keeps only in-frame clonotypes and omits some of them. The sample records about 380,000 clones, 88% being singletons. The CDR3 sequence is 16 residues long. The V gene's germline CDR1 is SEHNR and CDR2 FQNEAQ (reference sequence). V was pared by 0 bases and J by 4 bases, with 13 bases between. The J gene is TRBJ2-1, the V gene TRBV7-9; D possibly corresponds to TRBD2 (6 bases). The TCR originated in a woman between 18 and 30 years old who had recovered from COVID-19. Sequences were obtained from PBMCs or T cells enriched from blood (not recorded which). CDR3 sequence (DNA): TGTGCCAGCAGCTTAGCGTCTGCGGGGCAGTACAATGAGCAGTTCTTC. Amino acid sequence: CASSLASAGQYNEQFF.